The clone carrying this T cell receptor beta chain appeared a single time. Antigen specificity is unknown. The record originates from a study of T cell repertoires in aging, cancer and after chemotherapy. Findings and limits, study-wide: Rebound thymic output was suggested by rising median generation probability during chemotherapy in each cancer cohort. The repertoire data cannot show anything about immunological memory following chemotherapy.

CDR1 and CDR2 (germline): SGHKS, YYEKEE (reference sequence). The CDR3 is 17 amino acids. Trimming shortened V by 1 base and J by 2 bases, and 16 bases separated the two germline ends. A mixed TRB-A/B primer pool amplified rearranged TRB by multiplex touch-down PCR. TCRdb re-derived calls from the multiplex PCR reads in MiXCR, one entry per CDR3 protein. This sample has 10,000 to 13,000 distinct CDR3 sequences; approximately 30% occur once, and the top ten carry about 3%. Amplification of TCR beta used genomic DNA extracted from peripheral blood. This chain joins TRBV5-5 and TRBJ1-5; the D gene is possibly TRBD1 (6 bases). Specimen: blood. This receptor was identified in a human donor in good health. DNA of the CDR3: TGTGCCAGCAGCTTGTGGACAGCCCTTTTTCGCAATCAGCCCCAGCATTTT. Translated: CASSLWTALFRNQPQHF.